These T cell receptor beta chains were read from a single sample in a study of T cells in Graves' hyperthyroidism and ophthalmopathy. In TCRdb, the multiplex PCR reads were re-called with MiXCR into one record per CDR3 protein. The data hold a few hundred thousand distinct CDR3 sequences, with around 14% observed a single time. The sequencing sample was made of blood. These receptors all stem from a woman in her twenties or thirties with Graves' hyperthyroidism. CDR3s include the opening cysteine and the closing phenylalanine or tryptophan. The D gene is left open where the match is weak. The listing skips clone size in some rows; elsewhere it reads once, few, many or a size class.

>TRBD2|19|TRBV7-9|NA|TRBJ2-3
TGTGCCAGCAGCTTTAAGGGACGACTAGCGGGAGCCCTACCAGATACGCAGTATTTT
CASSFKGRLAGALPDTQYF
>TRBD2|17|TRBV27|many|TRBJ2-3
TGTGCCAGCAGTTTAGGCCCTAGCGGGAGTGGCACAGATACGCAGTATTTT
CASSLGPSGSGTDTQYF
>NA|13|TRBV28|many|TRBJ2-7
TGTGCCAGCACCGCCGGACAGTTCTACGAGCAGTACTTC
CASTAGQFYEQYF
>TRBD2|15|TRBV7-9|many|TRBJ2-1
TGTGCCAGCAGCTCCGCTAGCGGGAGGGCCTATGAGCAGTTCTTC
CASSSASGRAYEQFF
>NA|15|TRBV13|many|TRBJ2-5
TGTGCCAGCAGCTTAGGCCTTCGGGGGCGAGAGACCCAGTACTTC
CASSLGLRGRETQYF
>TRBD2|18|TRBV24-1|many|TRBJ2-2
TGTGCCACCAGTGACCGAGGGACTAGCGGGACCTACACCGGGGAGCTGTTTTTT
CATSDRGTSGTYTGELFF
>TRBD2|15|TRBV20-1|few|TRBJ2-2
TGCAGTGCTAGCCTCAGCGGGAGGGCCGACGGGGAGCTGTTTTTT
CSASLSGRADGELFF
>NA|16|TRBV7-4|few|TRBJ1-6
TGTGCCAGCAGCTTAGAGGCCTATTCCTATAATTCACCCCTCCACTTT
CASSLEAYSYNSPLHF
>TRBD1|15|TRBV6-1|few|TRBJ1-1
TGTGCCAGCAGGGGACAGGGGACGCCGAACACTGAAGCTTTCTTT
CASRGQGTPNTEAFF
>TRBD1|15|TRBV20-1|many|TRBJ2-7
TGCAGTGCTAGAGATCGGGGCAGGGGGCCCTACGAGCAGTACTTC
CSARDRGRGPYEQYF
>NA|16|TRBV6-5|many|TRBJ2-3
TGTGCCAGCAGTTACTCCCGGGCGGGGTTCACAGATACGCAGTATTTT
CASSYSRAGFTDTQYF
>TRBD1|15|TRBV7-2|many|TRBJ2-3
TGTGCCAGCAGCACGGGACAGGGACGCACAGATACGCAGTATTTT
CASSTGQGRTDTQYF
>NA|13|TRBV10-3|many|TRBJ2-2
TGTGCCATCGCCGAAATGAGCACCGGGGAGCTGTTTTTT
CAIAEMSTGELFF
>NA|16|TRBV7-3|NA|TRBJ1-1
TGTGCCAGCAGCTTAACAGGGGGGTTTTCTTTAACTGAAGCTTTCTTT
CASSLTGGFSLTEAFF
>TRBD2|15|TRBV28|many|TRBJ2-1
TGTGCCAGCAGACGGGGACTAAGCTCCTACAATGAGCAGTTCTTC
CASRRGLSSYNEQFF
>TRBD2|15|TRBV3-1|many|TRBJ2-3
TGTGCCAGCAGCCAAGAGCGGGAGTTGGCAGATACGCAGTATTTT
CASSQERELADTQYF
>NA|13|TRBV20-1|few|TRBJ2-1
TGCAGTGCAAAGACAACCTCCTACAATGAGCAGTTCTTC
CSAKTTSYNEQFF
>NA|15|TRBV13|NA|TRBJ2-4
TGTGCCAGCAGCTTTGCCTCCGGGGGGCAAAACATTCAGTACTTC
CASSFASGGQNIQYF
>NA|15|TRBV6-1|NA|TRBJ1-2
TGTGCCAGCAGTCCCGTGGGACCTACTAACTATGGCTACACCTTC
CASSPVGPTNYGYTF
>NA|15|TRBV10-3|NA|TRBJ2-4
TGTGCCATCAGTGAGGCTGGAGCGGAGAAAAACATTCAGTACTTC
CAISEAGAEKNIQYF
>NA|14|TRBV6-1|few|TRBJ1-4
TGTGCCAGCAGAATTTTCGGAACTAATGAAAAACTGTTTTTT
CASRIFGTNEKLFF
>TRBD1|14|TRBV5-1|few|TRBJ2-4
TGCGCCAGCAGCTACCCCGACAGGGTAGACATTCAGTACTTC
CASSYPDRVDIQYF
>NA|14|TRBV29-1|NA|TRBJ2-1
TGCAGCGTTGTGCCCCGGGAGATTTACAATGAGCAGTTCTTC
CSVVPREIYNEQFF
>NA|16|TRBV12-5|many|TRBJ2-3
TGTGCTAGTGGCCCCGGGGCATCGGAGAGCACAGATACGCAGTATTTT
CASGPGASESTDTQYF
>NA|14|TRBV7-8|few|TRBJ1-3
TGTGCCAGCAGCCAAAGAAAACCCGGAAACACCATATATTTT
CASSQRKPGNTIYF
>TRBD1|13|TRBV29-1|many|TRBJ2-3
TGCAGCGTTGAAGTCGGACAGGGCGATACGCAGTATTTT
CSVEVGQGDTQYF
>TRBD1|17|TRBV7-6|many|TRBJ2-3
TGTGCCAGCAGCTTAGCTCCGGGACAGGAGCGCACAGATACGCAGTATTTT
CASSLAPGQERTDTQYF
>TRBD2|15|TRBV6-2/TRBV6-3|many|TRBJ2-7
TGTGCCAGCAGTTACTCGGGACTAGCGGGAGGGCCGCAGTACTTC
CASSYSGLAGGPQYF
>NA|14|TRBV7-8|NA|TRBJ2-3
TGTGCCAGCAGCTTATCAGGGTCAAGAGATACGCAGTATTTT
CASSLSGSRDTQYF
>TRBD1|15|TRBV5-1|many|TRBJ2-1
TGCGCCAGCAACGACAGGGGTGGGGGTAACGATGAGCAGTTCTTC
CASNDRGGGNDEQFF
>NA|16|TRBV9|NA|TRBJ2-2
TGTGCCAGCAGCGTAGTGGCTAGCGAGGGCACCGGGGAGCTGTTTTTT
CASSVVASEGTGELFF
>NA|13|TRBV27|many|TRBJ2-7
TGTGCCAGCAGTCCCTCGGGGCGGGACGAGCAGTACTTC
CASSPSGRDEQYF
>NA|14|TRBV27|many|TRBJ2-7
TGTGCCAGCAGTTCGACCACTAGTCCCCACGAGCAGTACTTC
CASSSTTSPHEQYF
>TRBD2|15|TRBV27|many|TRBJ2-3
TGTGCCACCCTCCCAGCGGGAGGGCCCACAGATACGCAGTATTTT
CATLPAGGPTDTQYF
>NA|14|TRBV9|NA|TRBJ2-1
TGTGCCAGCAGCGACTCTTTTGGGGCCAATGAGCAGTTCTTC
CASSDSFGANEQFF
>NA|12|TRBV27|many|TRBJ2-2
TGTGCCAGCAGTCGTGGTAGCGGGGAGCTGTTTTTT
CASSRGSGELFF
>NA|13|TRBV27|many|TRBJ2-5
TGTGCCAGCAGTTTGGCACAGGAAGAGACCCAGTACTTC
CASSLAQEETQYF
>NA|15|TRBV19|few|TRBJ2-1
TGTGCCAGTAGTATAGATGGAGAGCGCTACAATGAGCAGTTCTTC
CASSIDGERYNEQFF
>TRBD2|12|TRBV20-1|many|TRBJ2-5
TGCAGTGCTAGAGGGGGGGGAGGGGCCCAGTACTTC
CSARGGGGAQYF
>TRBD1|14|TRBV6-1|many|TRBJ2-7
TGTGCCAGCAGTGATCGACAGGGAGTTGGCGAGCAGTACTTC
CASSDRQGVGEQYF
>NA|16|TRBV5-1|once|TRBJ2-7
TGCGCCAGCAGCTTGGGGCTGGCTAGCGATTCCTACGAGCAGTACTTC
CASSLGLASDSYEQYF
>NA|13|TRBV7-9|many|TRBJ1-1
TGTGCCAGCAGCCCGCAGAAGAACACTGAAGCTTTCTTT
CASSPQKNTEAFF
>NA|14|TRBV6-2/TRBV6-3|many|TRBJ2-7
TGTGCCAGCAGTCTCGATCAGCCGGCCTACGAGCAGTACTTC
CASSLDQPAYEQYF
>NA|15|TRBV3-1|many|TRBJ1-2
TGTGCCAGCAGCCAAGAGGCTACGGGAGCGAATGGCTACACCTTC
CASSQEATGANGYTF
>NA|14|TRBV7-8|many|TRBJ2-1
TGTGCCAGCAGCTTAGTTCAGGGGTACAATGAGCAGTTCTTC
CASSLVQGYNEQFF
>NA|12|TRBV6-1|many|TRBJ1-2
TGTGCCAGCAGCCAAGACAGACATGGCTACACCTTC
CASSQDRHGYTF
>NA|14|TRBV2|few|TRBJ2-3
TGTGCCAGCACCCTACCTGGGCAGGCAGATACGCAGTATTTT
CASTLPGQADTQYF
>NA|14|TRBV14|many|TRBJ2-5
TGTGCCAGCAGCCCCAGGCGGTTGGTCGAGACCCAGTACTTC
CASSPRRLVETQYF
>TRBD2|13|TRBV20-1|many|TRBJ2-1
TGCAGTGCCAATAGCGGGAGTTACAATGAGCAGTTCTTC
CSANSGSYNEQFF
>TRBD2|15|TRBV2|many|TRBJ2-1
TGTGCCAGCAGCCCCGGGACTAGCCGGTTGGATGAGCAGTTCTTC
CASSPGTSRLDEQFF
>NA|14|TRBV6-5|many|TRBJ2-3
TGTGCCAGCAGTTACACGACAGTCACAGATACGCAGTATTTT
CASSYTTVTDTQYF
>NA|12|TRBV30|many|TRBJ2-7
TGTGCCTGGAATCGGCAGGGAGACGAGCAGTACTTC
CAWNRQGDEQYF
>TRBD1|16|TRBV7-9|few|TRBJ2-3
TGTGCCAGCAGCTTAACCTCGGCCGACAGGGCAGATACGCAGTATTTT
CASSLTSADRADTQYF
>TRBD1|19|TRBV5-6|NA|TRBJ1-3
TGTGCCAGCAGCTTTTTATCGCAGGGGGTTGGGGCCTCTGGAAACACCATATATTTT
CASSFLSQGVGASGNTIYF
>TRBD2|13|TRBV20-1|many|TRBJ2-7
TGCAGTGCGATTCTAGCGGGGTCCTACGAGCAGTACTTC
CSAILAGSYEQYF